This T cell receptor beta chain is drawn from a study of blood T cell repertoires in COVID-19. Turning to the study itself: Donors in the United States, Italy and Spain gave samples during acute or convalescent COVID-19.

Measured with immunoSEQ multiplex PCR; TCRdb has only the in-frame clones, and not every one. The table lists over 65,000 clones, about 90% of them singletons. Germline CDR1 MGHDK, CDR2 SYGVNS. This CDR3 spans 14 amino acids. Trimming cost V 2 bases and J 3 bases, with 10 bases left between them. The receptor comes from a human donor in a cohort sampled during active COVID-19. Sequencing was done on a sample of peripheral blood. This chain uses TRBV25-1 with TRBJ2-5, with D hard to call. CDR3 sequence (DNA): TGTGCCAGCAGTGAAGTCCGGGTAGAAGAGACCCAGTACTTC. It encodes CASSEVRVEETQYF. Combining the CDR3 with reference TRBV25-1 and TRBJ2-5 gives the whole variable domain EADIYQTPRYLVIGTGKKITLECSQTMGHDKMYWYQQDPGMELHLIHYSYGVNSTEKGDLSSESTVSRIRTEHFPLTLESARPSHTSQYLCASSEVRVEETQYFGPGTRLLVL.